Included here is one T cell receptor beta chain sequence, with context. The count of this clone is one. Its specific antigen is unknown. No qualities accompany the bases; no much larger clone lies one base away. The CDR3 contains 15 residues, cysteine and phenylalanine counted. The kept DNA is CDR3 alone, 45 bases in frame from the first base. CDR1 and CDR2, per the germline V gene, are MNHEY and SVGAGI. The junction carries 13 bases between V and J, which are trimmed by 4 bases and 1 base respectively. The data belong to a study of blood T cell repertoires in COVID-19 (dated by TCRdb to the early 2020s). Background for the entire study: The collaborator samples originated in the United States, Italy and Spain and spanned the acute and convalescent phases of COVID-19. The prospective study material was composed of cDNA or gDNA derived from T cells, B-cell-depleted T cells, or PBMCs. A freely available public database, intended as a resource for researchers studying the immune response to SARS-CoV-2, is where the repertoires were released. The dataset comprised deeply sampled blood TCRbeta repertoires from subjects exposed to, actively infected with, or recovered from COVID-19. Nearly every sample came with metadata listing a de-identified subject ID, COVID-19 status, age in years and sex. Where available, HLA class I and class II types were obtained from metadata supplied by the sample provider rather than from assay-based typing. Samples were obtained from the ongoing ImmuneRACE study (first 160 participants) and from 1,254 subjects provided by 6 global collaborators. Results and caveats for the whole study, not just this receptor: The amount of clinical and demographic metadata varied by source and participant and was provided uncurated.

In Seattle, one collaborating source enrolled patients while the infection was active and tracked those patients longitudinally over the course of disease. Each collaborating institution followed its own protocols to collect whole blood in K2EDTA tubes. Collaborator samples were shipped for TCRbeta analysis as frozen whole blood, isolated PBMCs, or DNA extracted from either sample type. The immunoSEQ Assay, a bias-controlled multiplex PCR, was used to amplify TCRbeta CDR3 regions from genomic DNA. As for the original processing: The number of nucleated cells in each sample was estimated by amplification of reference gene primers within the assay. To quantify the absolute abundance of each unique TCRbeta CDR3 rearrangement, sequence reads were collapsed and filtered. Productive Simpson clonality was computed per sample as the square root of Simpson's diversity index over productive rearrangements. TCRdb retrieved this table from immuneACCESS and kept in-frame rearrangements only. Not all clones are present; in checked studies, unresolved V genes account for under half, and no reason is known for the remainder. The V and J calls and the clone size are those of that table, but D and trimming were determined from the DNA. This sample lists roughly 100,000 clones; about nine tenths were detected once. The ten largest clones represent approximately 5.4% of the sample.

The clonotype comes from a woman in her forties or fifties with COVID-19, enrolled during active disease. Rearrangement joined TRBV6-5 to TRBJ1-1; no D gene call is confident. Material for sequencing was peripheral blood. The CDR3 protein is CASSWRSAQNTEAFF. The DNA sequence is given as TGTGCCAGCAGTTGGAGATCGGCCCAGAACACTGAAGCTTTCTTT.